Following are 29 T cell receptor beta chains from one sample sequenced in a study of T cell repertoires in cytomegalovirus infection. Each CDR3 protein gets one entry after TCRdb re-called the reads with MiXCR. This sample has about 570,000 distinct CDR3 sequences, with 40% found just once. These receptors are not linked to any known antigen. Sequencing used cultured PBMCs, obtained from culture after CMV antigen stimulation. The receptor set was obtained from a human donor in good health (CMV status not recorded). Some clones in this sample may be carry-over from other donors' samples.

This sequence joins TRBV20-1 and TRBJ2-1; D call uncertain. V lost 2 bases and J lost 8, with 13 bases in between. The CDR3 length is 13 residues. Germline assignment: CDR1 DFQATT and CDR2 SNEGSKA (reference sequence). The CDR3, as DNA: TGCAGTGCTAGAATTGTCATGTTGGATGAGCAGTTCTTC. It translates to CSARIVMLDEQFF.

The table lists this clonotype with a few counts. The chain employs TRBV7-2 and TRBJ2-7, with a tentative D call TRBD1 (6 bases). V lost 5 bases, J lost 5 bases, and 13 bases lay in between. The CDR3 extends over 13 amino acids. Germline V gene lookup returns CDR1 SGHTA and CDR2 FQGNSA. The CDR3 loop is CASSPPSGDEQYF. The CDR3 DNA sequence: TGTGCCAGCAGCCCCCCGTCAGGGGACGAGCAGTACTTC.

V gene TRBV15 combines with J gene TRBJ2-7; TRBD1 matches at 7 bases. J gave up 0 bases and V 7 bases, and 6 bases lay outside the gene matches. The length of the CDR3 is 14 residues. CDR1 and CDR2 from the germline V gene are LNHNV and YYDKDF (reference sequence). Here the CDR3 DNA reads TGTGCCACCAAACCCCGGGACAGCTCCTACGAGCAGTACTTC. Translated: CATKPRDSSYEQYF.

The CDR3 sequence: CASHPINLLRQGNTGELFF. CDR3 nucleotide sequence: TGTGCCAGCCACCCCATCAATTTACTCAGACAGGGCAACACCGGGGAGCTGTTTTTT. V and J are TRBV28 and TRBJ2-2; 7 bases match TRBD1. Germline trimming cut 8 bases from V and 2 bases from J; bases unmatched to any gene: 20. Germline CDR1 is MDHEN and CDR2 is SYDVKM. The CDR3 extends over 19 amino acids.

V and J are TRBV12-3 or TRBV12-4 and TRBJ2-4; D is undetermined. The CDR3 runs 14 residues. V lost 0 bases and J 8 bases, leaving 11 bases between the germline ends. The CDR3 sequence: CASSLAGSLYIQYF. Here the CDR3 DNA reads TGTGCCAGCAGTTTAGCAGGGTCGTTGTACATTCAGTACTTC.

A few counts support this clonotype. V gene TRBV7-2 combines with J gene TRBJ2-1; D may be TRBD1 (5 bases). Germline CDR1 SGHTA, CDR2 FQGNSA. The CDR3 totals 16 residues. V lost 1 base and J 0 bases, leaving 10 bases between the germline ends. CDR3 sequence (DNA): TGTGCCAGCAGCTTAGTAGGGGCCAGCTCCTACAATGAGCAGTTCTTC. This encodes CASSLVGASSYNEQFF.

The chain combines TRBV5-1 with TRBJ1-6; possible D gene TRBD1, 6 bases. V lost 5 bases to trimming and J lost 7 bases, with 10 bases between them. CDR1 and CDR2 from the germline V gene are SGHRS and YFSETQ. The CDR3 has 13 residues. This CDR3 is CASSGGFNSPLHF. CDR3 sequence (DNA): TGCGCCAGCAGTGGGGGCTTCAATTCACCCCTCCACTTT.

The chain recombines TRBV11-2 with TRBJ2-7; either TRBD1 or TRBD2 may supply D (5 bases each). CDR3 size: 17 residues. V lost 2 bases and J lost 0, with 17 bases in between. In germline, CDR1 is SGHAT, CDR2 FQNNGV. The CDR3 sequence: CASSLRGRLQPSYEQYF. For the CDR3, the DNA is TGTGCCAGCAGCTTACGGGGCAGACTCCAACCCTCCTACGAGCAGTACTTC. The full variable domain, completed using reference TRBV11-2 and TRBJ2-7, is EAGVAQSPRYKIIEKRQSVAFWCNPISGHATLYWYQQILGQGPKLLIQFQNNGVVDDSQLPKDRFSAERLKGVDSTLKIQPAKLEDSAVYLCASSLRGRLQPSYEQYFGPGTRLTVT.

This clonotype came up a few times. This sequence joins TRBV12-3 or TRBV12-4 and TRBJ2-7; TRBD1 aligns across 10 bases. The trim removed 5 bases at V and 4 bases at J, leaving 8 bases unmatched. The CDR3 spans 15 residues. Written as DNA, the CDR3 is TGTGCCAGCAGTACCAAGGGACAGGGGATTTACGAGCAGTACTTC. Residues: CASSTKGQGIYEQYF.

DNA for the CDR3: TGCAGTGCTAGAGATCTAACAAACTACAATGAGCAGTTCTTC. Translated, it gives CSARDLTNYNEQFF. The chain uses TRBV20-1 and TRBJ2-1, with unresolved D. The CDR3 runs to 14 residues. The ends were cut back, 0 bases at V and 3 bases at J, with 9 bases in the middle. In germline, CDR1 is DFQATT, CDR2 SNEGSKA (reference sequence).

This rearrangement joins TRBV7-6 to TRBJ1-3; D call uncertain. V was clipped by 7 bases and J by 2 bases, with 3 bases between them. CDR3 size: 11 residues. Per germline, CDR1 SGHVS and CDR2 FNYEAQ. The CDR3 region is CASTAGNTIYF. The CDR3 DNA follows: TGTGCCAGCACGGCTGGAAACACCATATATTTT.

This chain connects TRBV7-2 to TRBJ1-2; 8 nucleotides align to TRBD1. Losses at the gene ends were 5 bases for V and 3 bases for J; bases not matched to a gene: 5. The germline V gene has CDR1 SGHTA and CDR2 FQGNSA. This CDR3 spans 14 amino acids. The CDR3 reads CASSQLGQDYGYTF. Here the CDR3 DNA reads TGTGCCAGCAGCCAACTGGGACAGGACTATGGCTACACCTTC.

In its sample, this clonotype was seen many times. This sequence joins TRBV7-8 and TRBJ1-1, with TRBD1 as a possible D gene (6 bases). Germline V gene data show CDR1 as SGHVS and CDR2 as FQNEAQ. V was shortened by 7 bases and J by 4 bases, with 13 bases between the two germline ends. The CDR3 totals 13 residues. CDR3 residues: CASNAEGGTEAFF. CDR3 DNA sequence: TGTGCCAGCAACGCCGAGGGGGGCACTGAAGCTTTCTTT.

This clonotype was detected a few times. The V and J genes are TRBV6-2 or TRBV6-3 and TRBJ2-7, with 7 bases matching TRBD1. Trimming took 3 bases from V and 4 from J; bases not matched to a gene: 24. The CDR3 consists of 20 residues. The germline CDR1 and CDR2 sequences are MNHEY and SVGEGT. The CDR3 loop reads CASSYLPSSQPGQPLYEQYF. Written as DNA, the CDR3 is TGTGCCAGCAGTTATCTCCCCTCGAGCCAACCGGGACAGCCTTTATACGAGCAGTACTTC.

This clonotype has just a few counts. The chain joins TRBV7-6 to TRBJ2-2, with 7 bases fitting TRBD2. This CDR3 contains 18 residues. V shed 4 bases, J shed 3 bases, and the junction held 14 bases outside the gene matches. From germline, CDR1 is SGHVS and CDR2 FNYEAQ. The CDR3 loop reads CASSSAQGGSVHTGELFF. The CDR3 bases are TGTGCCAGCAGCTCGGCTCAGGGAGGGTCGGTTCACACCGGGGAGCTGTTTTTT.

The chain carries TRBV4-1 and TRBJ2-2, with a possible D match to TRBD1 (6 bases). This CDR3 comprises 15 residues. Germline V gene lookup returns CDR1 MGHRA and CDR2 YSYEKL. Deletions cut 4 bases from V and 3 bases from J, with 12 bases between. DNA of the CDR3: TGCGCCAGCAGCCTAATGGACAGACACACCGGGGAGCTGTTTTTT. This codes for CASSLMDRHTGELFF.

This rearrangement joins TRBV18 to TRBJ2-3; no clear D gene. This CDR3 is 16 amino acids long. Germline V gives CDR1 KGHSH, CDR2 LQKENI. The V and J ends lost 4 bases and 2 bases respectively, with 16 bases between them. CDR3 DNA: TGTGCCAGCTCACTTTCGGCAGGCACCTCCACAGATACGCAGTATTTT. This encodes CASSLSAGTSTDTQYF.

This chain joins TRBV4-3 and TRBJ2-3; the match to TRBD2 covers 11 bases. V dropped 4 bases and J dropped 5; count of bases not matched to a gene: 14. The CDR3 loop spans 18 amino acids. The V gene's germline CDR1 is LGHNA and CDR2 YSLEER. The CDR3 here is CASSRTSGSTGEGDTQYF. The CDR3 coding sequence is TGCGCCAGCAGCCGTACTAGCGGGAGCACGGGGGAGGGAGATACGCAGTATTTT.

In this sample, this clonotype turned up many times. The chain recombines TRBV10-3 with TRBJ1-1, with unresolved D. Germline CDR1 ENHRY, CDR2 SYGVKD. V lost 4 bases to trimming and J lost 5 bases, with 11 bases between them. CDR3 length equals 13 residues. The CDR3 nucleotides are TGTGCCATCAGTGTAACACGAGATACTGAAGCTTTCTTT. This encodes CAISVTRDTEAFF.

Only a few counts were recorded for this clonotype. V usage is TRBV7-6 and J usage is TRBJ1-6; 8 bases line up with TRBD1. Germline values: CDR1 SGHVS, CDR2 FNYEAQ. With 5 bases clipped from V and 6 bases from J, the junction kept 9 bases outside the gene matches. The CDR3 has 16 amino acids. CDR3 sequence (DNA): TGTGCCAGCAGCAGTCATCAGGGGGCTGTTAATTCACCCCTCCACTTT. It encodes CASSSHQGAVNSPLHF.

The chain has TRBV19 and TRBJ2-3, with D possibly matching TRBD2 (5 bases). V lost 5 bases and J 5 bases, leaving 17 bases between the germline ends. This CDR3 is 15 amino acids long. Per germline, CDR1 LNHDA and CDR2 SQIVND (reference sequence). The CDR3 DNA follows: TGTGCCAGTAGTCTACGGGATTCCGTTGAAGATACGCAGTATTTT. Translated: CASSLRDSVEDTQYF.

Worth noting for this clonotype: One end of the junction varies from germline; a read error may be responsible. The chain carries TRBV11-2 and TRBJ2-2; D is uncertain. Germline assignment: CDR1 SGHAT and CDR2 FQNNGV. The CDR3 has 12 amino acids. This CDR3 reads CASSLNIGELFF. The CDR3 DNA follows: TGTGCCAGCAGCTTAAACATCGGGGAGCTGTTTTTT.

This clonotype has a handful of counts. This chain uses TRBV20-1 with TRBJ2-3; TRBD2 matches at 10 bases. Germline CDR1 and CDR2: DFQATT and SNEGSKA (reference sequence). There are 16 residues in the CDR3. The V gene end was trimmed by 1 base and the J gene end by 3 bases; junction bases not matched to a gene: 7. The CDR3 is CSARVGLAGATDTQYF. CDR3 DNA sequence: TGCAGTGCTAGAGTTGGTCTAGCGGGGGCAACAGATACGCAGTATTTT.

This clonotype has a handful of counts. In nucleotides, the CDR3 is TGTGCCATCAGGTTTGAGGGGGAGGGCCACAATGAGCAGTTCTTC. Its protein product is CAIRFEGEGHNEQFF. The V gene is TRBV10-3, the J gene TRBJ2-1; possible D gene TRBD2, 7 bases. Trimming pared 6 bases from V and 5 bases from J, leaving 17 bases between. The CDR3 length is 15 residues. Per germline, CDR1 ENHRY and CDR2 SYGVKD.

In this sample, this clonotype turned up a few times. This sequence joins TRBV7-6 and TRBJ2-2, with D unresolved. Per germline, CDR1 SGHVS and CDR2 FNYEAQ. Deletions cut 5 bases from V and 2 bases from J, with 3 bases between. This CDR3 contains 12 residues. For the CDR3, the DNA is TGTGCCAGCAGCATTAACACCGGGGAGCTGTTTTTT. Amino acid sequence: CASSINTGELFF.

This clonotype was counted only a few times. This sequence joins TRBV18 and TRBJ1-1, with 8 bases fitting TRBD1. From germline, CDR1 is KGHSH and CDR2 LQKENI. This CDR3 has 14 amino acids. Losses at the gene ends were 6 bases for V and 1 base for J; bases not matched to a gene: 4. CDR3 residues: CASSETGANTEAFF. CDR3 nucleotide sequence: TGTGCCAGCTCTGAGACAGGGGCGAACACTGAAGCTTTCTTT.

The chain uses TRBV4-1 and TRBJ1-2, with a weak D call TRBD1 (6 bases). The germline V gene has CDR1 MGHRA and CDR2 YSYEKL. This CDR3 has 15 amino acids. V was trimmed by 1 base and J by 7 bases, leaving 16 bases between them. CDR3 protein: CASSQATGMRGGYTF. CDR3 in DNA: TGCGCCAGCAGCCAAGCCACAGGGATGCGTGGTGGCTACACCTTC.

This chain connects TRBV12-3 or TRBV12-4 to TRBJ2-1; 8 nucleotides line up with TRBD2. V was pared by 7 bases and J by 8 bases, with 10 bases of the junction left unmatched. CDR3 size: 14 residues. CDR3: CASIPGTRSHEQFF. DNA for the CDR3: TGTGCCAGCATCCCGGGGACTAGATCTCATGAGCAGTTCTTC.

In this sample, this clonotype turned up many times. In nucleotides, the CDR3 is TGTGCCAGCAGCTTCAATCCAGGGTGGAATGAGCAGTTCTTC. Its protein product is CASSFNPGWNEQFF. This chain links TRBV7-2 with TRBJ2-1; perhaps TRBD1 as D (5 bases). The CDR3 covers 14 residues. V was cut by 3 bases and J by 7 bases, with 13 bases left in between. Germline V CDR1 and CDR2: SGHTA, FQGNSA.